Listed here is a single T cell receptor (beta chain). Its antigen is not known. V gave up 2 bases and J gave up 4 bases, with 17 bases separating them. Per the germline V gene, CDR1 is KGHSH and CDR2 is LQKENI. The CDR3 is 16 amino acids. This record belongs to a study of shared clonotypes between healthy human individuals. Study-wide findings and caveats: Memory subsets had estimated richness that was generally smaller than that of naive subsets. Relative to clonotypes present in all four donors, those not shared had lower generation probabilities.

Assay: immunoSEQ multiplex PCR; the TCRdb copy retains only in-frame clones and omits some. Of millions of clones in the sample, approximately 93% were seen once. This TCR was sampled from a man between 18 and 35 years old in good health. Some clones in this sample may be carry-over from other donors' samples. The rearrangement joins TRBV18 to TRBJ2-5; maybe TRBD2 (5 bases). Material for sequencing was naive CD4+ T cells from PBMCs. Subset described: CD45RA+ positively selected. The DNA of the CDR3 is TGTGCCAGCTCACCAGTTCTCCCCGCGGGTAGAGAGACCCAGTACTTC. Its protein is CASSPVLPAGRETQYF. Variable domain in full (rest from reference TRBV18 and TRBJ2-5): NAGVMQNPRHLVRRRGQEARLRCSPMKGHSHVYWYRQLPEEGLKFMVYLQKENIIDESGMPKERFSAEFPKEGPSILRIQQVVRGDSAAYFCASSPVLPAGRETQYFGPGTRLLVL.